This T cell receptor (beta chain) is from a study of Graves' ophthalmopathy and Graves' hyperthyroidism. Overall study findings and caveats: Blood contained most expanded thyroid clonotypes exceeding 0.001 frequency.

Moderate-to-severe activity, CAS ≥3, NOSPECS ≥4 and a duration under 3 months were seen in donors with ophthalmopathy. Uncontrolled infections, other autoimmune diseases, pregnancy or lactation barred patients from enrollment. PBMCs had their origin in fresh peripheral blood (approximately 9.9 ml). This CDR3 has 14 residues. Trimming took off 3 bases at V and 0 bases at J, with 9 bases between the two ends. Germline CDR1 is PRHDT and CDR2 is FYEKMQ (reference sequence). Transcripts of RNA were the source for amplifying TCR beta CDR3 regions. HTBI-primed first-round RT-PCR preceded second-round multiplex PCR. TCRdb reanalysed the multiplex PCR reads using MiXCR and keeps one entry per CDR3 protein. The data contain fewer than 600,000 distinct CDR3 sequences, around 14% of them singletons. As concerns this clonotype: What it recognizes is unknown.

The receptor comes from a woman aged 25 to 39 with Graves' ophthalmopathy. Input material: blood. The V and J genes are TRBV13 and TRBJ2-7, with D tentatively TRBD1 or TRBD2 (5 bases each). The CDR3 region is CASSFVGDSYEQYF. CDR3 coding DNA: TGTGCCAGCAGCTTTGTGGGGGACTCCTACGAGCAGTACTTC.